This record covers a single T cell receptor (beta chain). Participants were aged about 18 to 95 years, lived in roughly 23 US areas, and enrolled virtually. Recovered status in Cohort 3 required two negative PCRs, clearance, or symptom resolution. The data derive from a study of blood T cell repertoires in COVID-19. Some clones are missing from TCRdb's copy, which holds only in-frame ones; the method was immunoSEQ multiplex PCR. The repertoire holds about 330,000 clones, with about 90% as singletons. CDR3 length equals 17 residues. Germline V CDR1 and CDR2: SNHLY, FYNNEI. The V end was cut by 4 bases, the J end by 2 bases, with 17 bases between.

This chain uses TRBV2 with TRBJ2-2; possible D gene TRBD1, 5 bases. Sequenced sample: PBMCs or T cells enriched from blood (not recorded which). This clonotype originated in a woman in her 30s who had recovered from COVID-19. The CDR3 here is CASSGSYRLPNTGELFF. As DNA, the CDR3 is TGTGCCAGCAGTGGGAGTTACAGGCTCCCCAACACCGGGGAGCTGTTTTTT.